This T cell receptor beta chain stems from a study of cytomegalovirus exposure and HLA in healthy donors. In the study overall: Most genotyped donors, over 70% of fewer than 400, had Caucasian-associated genetic ancestry.

This clone occurred a few times. Its antigen is still unknown. J gave up 5 bases and V 4 bases, and 10 bases lay outside the gene matches. CDR1 SGHNT and CDR2 YYREEE come from the germline V gene (reference sequence). The CDR3 contains 16 residues. Vbeta (60) and Jbeta (13) primers were used in the PCR. Using immunoSEQ multiplex PCR, the repertoire was profiled, and TCRdb retains in-frame clones only, with some absent. Seen here are 65,000 to 100,000 clones, 75% observed once, and the top ten hold 2% to 2.5%. Study-wide findings and caveats: The authors later found most CMV-associated TCR beta chains appeared HLA-restricted. Across donors, most TCRs were seen rarely, yet some public ones were widespread. In a later analysis, TCR beta V- and J-gene trimming was associated with a missense DCLRE1C variant.

The V call is TRBV5-4, the J call TRBJ2-1; 9 nucleotides match TRBD1. The TCR was taken from a man in his forties in good health and CMV-seronegative. Source material: PBMCs. CDR3 DNA sequence: TGTGCCAGCAGCCTCACAGGGGGCTCCCCTAACAATGAGCAGTTCTTC. It encodes CASSLTGGSPNNEQFF.